These 17 T cell receptor beta chains were sequenced from one sample in a study of CD8 T cells in Susac syndrome. After extraction with the RNeasy kit, about 0.45 to 1 ug of the RNA was reverse transcribed using random hexamers. MiXCR was run by TCRdb on the immunoSEQ multiplex PCR reads, yielding one entry per CDR3 protein. Among 180,000 or so distinct CDR3 sequences listed, roughly 94% were seen once. The sequenced material came from CD4+ T cells from PBMCs. Receptors were obtained from a human donor in good health.

This chain joins TRBV25-1 and TRBJ2-3, with D unresolved. Trimming took off 2 bases at V and 6 bases at J, with 9 bases between the two ends. The CDR3 spans 13 residues. Germline V lookup: CDR1 MGHDK, CDR2 SYGVNS. CDR3 nucleotide sequence: TGTGCCAGCAGTGAAGATTTGGCTGATACGCAGTATTTT. Amino acid sequence: CASSEDLADTQYF.

This chain joins TRBV7-9 and TRBJ2-7; the match to TRBD1 covers 10 bases. From germline, CDR1 is SEHNR and CDR2 FQNEAQ (reference sequence). This CDR3 comprises 14 residues. V lost 5 bases to trimming and J lost 6 bases; unmatched junction nucleotides: 7. CDR3 nucleotides: TGTGCCAGCAGCGCCCGGGACAGGGGTTTCGAGCAGTACTTC. Amino acid sequence: CASSARDRGFEQYF.

This chain uses TRBV7-7 with TRBJ2-5; a possible D gene is TRBD2 (6 bases). CDR1 and CDR2 (germline): SSHAT, FNYEAQ (reference sequence). V was shortened by 5 bases and J by 4 bases, with 17 bases between the two germline ends. The CDR3 runs to 15 residues. CDR3 loop: CASSPGGTERETQYF. The CDR3 nucleotides read TGTGCCAGCAGCCCTGGCGGGACTGAGCGAGAGACCCAGTACTTC.

The chain employs TRBV27 and TRBJ2-6; D unclear. V lost 8 bases, J lost 0 bases, and 14 bases lay in between. The germline V gene encodes CDR1 MNHEY and CDR2 SMNVEV (reference sequence). The CDR3 is 16 residues long. CDR3 DNA: TGTGCCAGCTCATTAGTCCGGAGCTCTGGGGCCAACGTCCTGACTTTC. Protein: CASSLVRSSGANVLTF.

This sequence joins TRBV4-3 and TRBJ2-7; 11 nucleotides line up with TRBD2. Germline CDR1 is LGHNA and CDR2 is YSLEER. The length of the CDR3 is 16 residues. V lost 1 base, J lost 3 bases, and 5 bases stayed unmatched. CDR3 DNA sequence: TGCGCCAGCAGCCAAGTTCGGCTAGCGGGGGGCTACGAGCAGTACTTC. Protein product: CASSQVRLAGGYEQYF.

This sequence joins TRBV5-6 and TRBJ2-1, with 8 bases that match TRBD1. After removal of 2 bases from V and 4 bases from J, the junction contained 14 bases not matched to a gene. Germline lookup yields CDR1 SGHDT and CDR2 YYEEEE. The CDR3 loop spans 18 amino acids. The CDR3 loop is CASSLSRGQGYPYNEQFF. In DNA form, the CDR3 reads TGTGCCAGCAGCTTATCCCGCGGACAGGGCTATCCTTACAATGAGCAGTTCTTC.

The chain joins TRBV5-1 to TRBJ2-7; possibly TRBD1 for D (5 bases). Per the germline V gene, CDR1 is SGHRS and CDR2 is YFSETQ. The CDR3 contains 14 residues. Trimming removed 2 bases at V and 4 bases at J, with 13 bases between. CDR3: CASSFSDSHYEQYF. As DNA, the CDR3 is TGCGCCAGCAGCTTTAGTGACAGCCATTACGAGCAGTACTTC.

This chain uses TRBV4-3 with TRBJ1-4; no firm D call. The CDR3 sequence is 15 residues long. Germline loops: CDR1 LGHNA, CDR2 YSLEER. V gave up 0 bases and J gave up 12 bases, with 17 bases separating them. CDR3 region: CASSQDVSPRSELFF. For the CDR3, the DNA is TGCGCCAGCAGCCAAGACGTTTCCCCTCGTTCTGAACTGTTTTTT.

The chain links TRBV7-2 to TRBJ1-1, with D perhaps matching TRBD1 (6 bases). Trimming shortened V by 4 bases and J by 1 base, and 10 bases separated the two germline ends. Germline CDR1 reads SGHTA; CDR2 reads FQGNSA. The CDR3 loop spans 14 amino acids. DNA for the CDR3: TGTGCCAGCAGCTATGGACAGTGGAACACTGAAGCTTTCTTT. Translated, it gives CASSYGQWNTEAFF.

The chain couples TRBV5-1 to TRBJ2-3; 7 bases are a match to TRBD1. The V gene end was trimmed by 0 bases and the J gene end by 4 bases; junction bases not matched to a gene: 5. The CDR3 sequence is 15 residues long. Germline loops: CDR1 SGHRS, CDR2 YFSETQ. As DNA, the CDR3 is TGCGCCAGCAGCTTGGGTTCAGGGGGACCAGATACGCAGTATTTT. It yields the protein CASSLGSGGPDTQYF.

The genes are TRBV12-3 or TRBV12-4 and TRBJ2-3; TRBD2 agrees at 11 bases. This CDR3 comprises 14 residues. Germline trimming cut 9 bases from V and 1 base from J; bases unmatched to any gene: 3. The CDR3 DNA sequence: TGTGCCAGTGTGACTAGCGGGGGCACAGATACGCAGTATTTT. This encodes CASVTSGGTDTQYF.

This sequence joins TRBV12-3 or TRBV12-4 and TRBJ2-1; no clear D gene. V was trimmed by 3 bases and J by 7 bases, leaving 7 bases between them. The CDR3 is 12 residues long. CDR3 DNA sequence: TGTGCCAGCAGTTTTATGTCAAATGAGCAGTTCTTC. It yields the protein CASSFMSNEQFF.

This rearrangement joins TRBV19 to TRBJ2-4; TRBD2 matches at 11 bases. J was trimmed by 5 bases and V by 5 bases; bases with no gene match: 2. The CDR3 spans 14 residues. CDR1 and CDR2 from the germline V gene are LNHDA and SQIVND (reference sequence). Written as DNA, the CDR3 is TGTGCCAGTAGTTTGGGACTAGCGGAAAACATTCAGTACTTC. This codes for CASSLGLAENIQYF.

This clonotype occurred once. The chain combines TRBV3-1 with TRBJ1-2, with unresolved D. V lost 2 bases, J lost 7 bases, and 8 bases lay in between. The CDR3 is 12 residues long. Germline V gives CDR1 LGHDT, CDR2 YNNKEL (reference sequence). CDR3 in amino acids: CASSQNLGGYTF. The CDR3 nucleotides read TGTGCCAGCAGCCAAAACCTCGGTGGCTACACCTTC. The whole variable domain, filled in from reference TRBV3-1 and TRBJ1-2, reads DTAVSQTPKYLVTQMGNDKSIKCEQNLGHDTMYWYKQDSKKFLKIMFSYNNKELIINETVPNRFSPKSPDKAHLNLHINSLELGDSAVYFCASSQNLGGYTFGSGTRLTVV.

V is TRBV20-1 and J is TRBJ2-7, with 7 positions matching TRBD1. The CDR3 extends over 15 amino acids. Looked up from germline, CDR1 is DFQATT and CDR2 is SNEGSKA (reference sequence). The V gene end was trimmed by 4 bases and the J gene end by 3 bases; junction bases not matched to a gene: 12. The CDR3 loop is CSANPRQGRGYEQYV. CDR3 nucleotides: TGCAGTGCTAACCCCCGACAGGGTCGTGGCTACGAGCAGTACGTC.

The chain links TRBV30 to TRBJ2-2; D gene uncertain. CDR3 size: 13 residues. V dropped 0 bases and J dropped 7 bases, with 9 bases sitting between them. The V gene's germline CDR1 is GTSNPN and CDR2 SVGIG (reference sequence). The CDR3 here is CAWSVRSLGELFF. For the CDR3, the DNA is TGTGCCTGGAGTGTACGCAGCCTCGGGGAGCTGTTTTTT.

The rearrangement joins TRBV29-1 to TRBJ1-2, with D uncertain. CDR3 size: 13 residues. V was trimmed by 0 bases and J by 1 base, leaving 6 bases between them. Per the germline V gene, CDR1 is SQVTM and CDR2 is ANQGSEA. The CDR3 region has the DNA TGCAGCGTTGAAGATCTTGGTAACTATGGCTACACCTTC. This codes for CSVEDLGNYGYTF.